This T cell receptor beta chain emerged from a study of shared clonotypes between healthy human individuals. Study-wide results and limits: Clonotypes shared by all four sorted-subset donors had higher generation probabilities than non-shared clonotypes. Sharing across four donors was highest in naive CD4 (roughly 5%) and lowest in memory CD8 (roughly 0.4%). Sequencing depth was expected to affect clonotype sharing among donors.

CD45RO-negative, CCR7-selected cells formed the naive CD8 fraction, which excluded terminally differentiated effector memory CD45RA+ cells. The study drew its donors from healthy HIV-negative adults without recent acute infections or vaccinations. The CDR3 has 14 amino acids. CDR1 SGHRS and CDR2 YFSETQ come from the germline V gene. Germline trimming cut 2 bases from V and 5 bases from J; bases unmatched to any gene: 5. This table comes from immunoSEQ multiplex PCR, and its TCRdb copy is limited to in-frame clones, with some not included. Among about 2.1 million clones listed, over 85% were seen once. About this clone: The antigen remains undetermined.

V and J are TRBV5-1 and TRBJ2-7, with TRBD1 identical over 9 bases. Sequenced material: naive CD8+ T cells from PBMCs. The receptor was isolated from a man younger than 35 in good health. Some clones in this sample may be carry-over from other donors' samples. Here the CDR3 DNA reads TGCGCCAGCAGCTTAATACAGGGGGCCCACGAGCAGTACTTC. It yields the protein CASSLIQGAHEQYF.